The 13 T cell receptor beta chains below come from one sample, sequenced in a study of spatial heterogeneity in lung cancer. Specified time point: sample taken at primary tumor resection. TCRdb reanalysed the 5' RACE reads using MiXCR and keeps one entry per CDR3 protein. The table records some 39,000 distinct CDR3 sequences, about 6.8% of them present only once. The specimen was PBMCs, collected at surgery. The receptor set was obtained from a female donor with early-stage non-small cell lung cancer.

The chain links TRBV6-5 to TRBJ2-5, with TRBD1 as a possible D gene (6 bases). CDR1 and CDR2 from the germline V gene are MNHEY and SVGAGI. The CDR3 has 12 amino acids. V lost 6 bases and J 5 bases, leaving 10 bases between the germline ends. The CDR3 region has the DNA TGTGCCAGCAGCCTTACAGGGGAGACCCAGTACTTC. It translates to CASSLTGETQYF.

Written as DNA, the CDR3 is TGTGCCAGCATGGGGGCAGGGCAGAACACTGAAGCTTTCTTT. Protein product: CASMGAGQNTEAFF. The chain employs TRBV28 and TRBJ1-1, with D possibly matching TRBD1 (6 bases). This CDR3 comprises 14 residues. Germline CDR1 and CDR2: MDHEN and SYDVKM. The V gene lost 7 bases and the J gene lost 1 base, with 13 bases spanning the gap. Combining the CDR3 with reference TRBV28 and TRBJ1-1 gives the whole variable domain DVKVTQSSRYLVKRTGEKVFLECVQDMDHENMFWYRQDPGLGLRLIYFSYDVKMKEKGDIPEGYSVSREKKERFSLILESASTNQTSMYLCASMGAGQNTEAFFGQGTRLTVV.

This clonotype was counted at least ten times. This chain links TRBV29-1 with TRBJ1-4; D possibly corresponds to TRBD1 (6 bases). The CDR3 sequence is 12 residues long. Trimming removed 7 bases at V and 0 bases at J, with 6 bases between. Looked up from germline, CDR1 is SQVTM and CDR2 is ANQGSEA. CDR3 nucleotides: TGCAGCGGACAGGCAACTAATGAAAAACTGTTTTTT. Amino acid sequence: CSGQATNEKLFF. Full variable domain (outside the CDR3, taken from reference TRBV29-1 and TRBJ1-4): SAVISQKPSRDICQRGTSLTIQCQVDSQVTMMFWYRQQPGQSLTLIATANQGSEATYESGFVIDKFPISRPNLTFSTLTVSNMSPEDSSIYLCSGQATNEKLFFGSGTQLSVL.

The chain links TRBV20-1 to TRBJ2-1; 15 nucleotides match TRBD2. The CDR3 extends over 13 amino acids. With 3 bases clipped from V and 13 bases from J, the junction kept 4 bases outside the gene matches. The germline gives CDR1 DFQATT, CDR2 SNEGSKA (reference sequence). The CDR3 protein is CSARGLAGGIQFF. In DNA, the CDR3 is TGCAGTGCTAGGGGACTAGCGGGGGGAATTCAGTTCTTC.

This sequence joins TRBV12-3 or TRBV12-4 and TRBJ1-1; no clear D. This CDR3 contains 12 residues. V was pared by 7 bases and J by 5 bases, with 11 bases between. In DNA form, the CDR3 reads TGTGCCAGCACCCCTCGCATTACTGAAGCTTTCTTT. This codes for CASTPRITEAFF.

This clonotype came up many times. The chain recombines TRBV20-1 with TRBJ1-2; D uncertain. The germline V gene encodes CDR1 DFQATT and CDR2 SNEGSKA (reference sequence). The CDR3 length is 10 residues. V was shortened by 7 bases and J by 7 bases, with 10 bases between the two germline ends. CDR3 protein: CSVGQRGYTF. In nucleotides, the CDR3 is TGCAGTGTAGGTCAGCGTGGCTACACCTTC.

This clonotype was counted ten times or more. This chain connects TRBV12-3 or TRBV12-4 to TRBJ1-1; no firm D call. The CDR3 runs to 15 residues. V dropped 3 bases and J dropped 0 bases, with 11 bases sitting between them. The CDR3 nucleotides are TGTGCCAGCAGTTTGAAAAGGACCTTGAACACTGAAGCTTTCTTT. Translating it yields CASSLKRTLNTEAFF.

The chain couples TRBV28 to TRBJ2-5; TRBD2 agrees at 14 bases. This CDR3 has 16 residues. The V and J ends lost 2 bases and 5 bases, in that order; junction bases with no gene match: 4. Germline loops: CDR1 MDHEN, CDR2 SYDVKM. CDR3 coding DNA: TGTGCCAGCAGTTTACCTGGACTAGCGGGGGGCGAGACCCAGTACTTC. Translated, it gives CASSLPGLAGGETQYF.

There are many counts of this clonotype. V gene TRBV7-9 combines with J gene TRBJ1-2, with 8 nucleotides matching TRBD1. V trimming: 2 bases; J trimming: 2 bases; junction bases outside the gene matches: 7. Germline CDR1 reads SEHNR; CDR2 reads FQNEAQ (reference sequence). There are 16 residues in the CDR3. The CDR3 protein is CASSLKGQGSNYGYTF. CDR3 DNA sequence: TGTGCCAGCAGCTTAAAAGGACAGGGCAGCAACTATGGCTACACCTTC.

At least ten counts were recorded for this clonotype. The chain links TRBV7-9 to TRBJ1-1; D remains ambiguous. CDR1 and CDR2 from the germline V gene are SEHNR and FQNEAQ (reference sequence). The CDR3 consists of 13 residues. V gave up 4 bases and J gave up 4 bases, with 10 bases separating them. This CDR3 reads CASSYREGTEAFF. The CDR3, as DNA: TGTGCCAGCAGCTATAGGGAGGGCACTGAAGCTTTCTTT.

J is TRBJ2-7 and V is TRBV7-8, with D possibly TRBD2 on 6 matching bases. This CDR3 region has 14 residues. Trimming stripped 4 bases from V and 0 bases from J, with 10 bases between. Germline V gene lookup returns CDR1 SGHVS and CDR2 FQNEAQ. The CDR3 bases are TGTGCCAGCAGCTCCGCCGGGGGCTCCTACGAGCAGTACTTC. This translates into CASSSAGGSYEQYF.

This clonotype was seen at least ten times. The V gene is TRBV29-1, the J gene TRBJ1-2; maybe TRBD1 (5 bases). Germline V gene lookup returns CDR1 SQVTM and CDR2 ANQGSEA. This CDR3 region has 14 residues. The V and J ends lost 4 bases and 2 bases respectively, with 14 bases between them. DNA for the CDR3: TGCAGCGTTGGTGGAACAGGCAACAACTATGGCTACACCTTC. Translating it yields CSVGGTGNNYGYTF.

This clonotype has a count of ten or more. The chain uses TRBV4-2 and TRBJ2-7, with 7 nucleotides matching TRBD2. CDR1 and CDR2 from the germline V gene are LGHNA and YNFKEQ. The V gene end was trimmed by 0 bases and the J gene end by 2 bases; junction bases not matched to a gene: 13. The CDR3 is made up of 18 amino acids. The CDR3 region is CASSQDHPGSGVPYEQYF. The CDR3 region has the DNA TGTGCCAGCAGCCAAGACCACCCCGGGAGCGGGGTTCCCTACGAGCAGTACTTC.